These 29 T cell receptor beta chains originate from one sample sequenced in a study of blood T cell repertoires in COVID-19. Sequenced by immunoSEQ multiplex PCR; TCRdb stores in-frame clones only, minus some. Of approximately 440,000 clones listed, about nine tenths are singletons. The sequenced material came from PBMCs or T cells enriched from blood (not recorded which). Receptors originate from a man younger than 35 who had recovered from COVID-19.

The genes are TRBV24-1 and TRBJ1-2; no definite D call. Germline V CDR1 and CDR2: KGHDR, SFDVKD. CDR3 length: 16 residues. V gave up 4 bases and J gave up 4 bases, with 18 bases separating them. CDR3 in amino acids: CATSDRLRGLTYGYTF. The CDR3 DNA reads TGTGCCACCAGTGACCGACTTCGAGGGTTGACCTATGGCTACACCTTC.

This chain links TRBV14 with TRBJ1-4; a weak D match, TRBD1 (5 bases). The CDR3 covers 14 residues. Germline V gives CDR1 SGHDN, CDR2 FVKESK. V shed 4 bases and J shed 0 bases, with 6 bases lying between them. The CDR3 nucleotides are TGTGCCAGCAGCCCGACAGCAACTAATGAAAAACTGTTTTTT. This translates into CASSPTATNEKLFF.

This clone occurred a few times. The chain uses TRBV27 and TRBJ2-7, with 7 bases identical to TRBD2. V lost 5 bases and J lost 2; bases outside the gene matches: 9. This CDR3 contains 15 residues. Germline assignment: CDR1 MNHEY and CDR2 SMNVEV (reference sequence). The CDR3 sequence: CASSPLTSATYEQYF. CDR3 DNA: TGTGCCAGCAGTCCACTAACTAGCGCCACCTACGAGCAGTACTTC.

This chain connects TRBV5-5 to TRBJ1-2; 9 bases line up with TRBD1. With V trimmed by 5 bases and J by 4 bases, 6 bases remained unmatched. Germline CDR1 is SGHKS and CDR2 is YYEKEE (reference sequence). The CDR3 contains 14 residues. The CDR3 spells CASSTTGGSYGYTF. CDR3 coding DNA: TGTGCCAGCAGTACAACAGGGGGCAGCTATGGCTACACCTTC. Filled out from reference TRBV5-5 and TRBJ1-2, the complete variable domain reads DAGVTQSPTHLIKTRGQQVTLRCSPISGHKSVSWYQQVLGQGPQFIFQYYEKEERGRGNFPDRFSARQFPNYSSELNVNALLLGDSALYLCASSTTGGSYGYTFGSGTRLTVV.

V is TRBV19 and J is TRBJ2-3; 8 bases are shared with TRBD2. Germline values: CDR1 LNHDA, CDR2 SQIVND (reference sequence). The CDR3 sequence is 15 residues long. With 4 bases clipped from V and 6 bases from J, the junction kept 9 bases outside the gene matches. The CDR3 sequence: CASSRSAGVADTQYF. CDR3 nucleotide sequence: TGTGCCAGTAGTAGATCAGCGGGAGTGGCGGATACGCAGTATTTT.

The CDR3 here is CASRRLPGGSYNEQFF. For the CDR3, the DNA is TGCGCCAGTAGGCGACTCCCCGGGGGCTCCTACAATGAGCAGTTCTTC. V and J are TRBV5-1 and TRBJ2-1, with D possibly being TRBD2 (6 bases). This CDR3 region has 16 residues. V shed 8 bases and J shed 0 bases, with 18 bases lying between them. The germline V gene encodes CDR1 SGHRS and CDR2 YFSETQ.

This chain joins TRBV28 and TRBJ2-7, with 9 bases aligning to TRBD2. CDR1 is MDHEN and CDR2 is SYDVKM in the germline V gene. This CDR3 region has 14 residues. Trimming took 3 bases from V and 4 from J; bases not matched to a gene: 4. The chain's CDR3 is CASSFHSGSYEQYF. The CDR3 DNA reads as TGTGCCAGCAGTTTTCATAGCGGGAGTTACGAGCAGTACTTC.

The CDR3 sequence is CASSLAEMNYGYTF. CDR3 in DNA: TGTGCCAGCAGTTTGGCGGAGATGAACTATGGCTACACCTTC. V usage is TRBV28 and J usage is TRBJ1-2; no clear D gene. Trimming took 3 bases from V and 2 from J, leaving 10 bases between them. Germline CDR1 and CDR2: MDHEN and SYDVKM. This CDR3 comprises 14 residues.

The chain uses TRBV15 and TRBJ2-4, with 8 bases matching TRBD1. Germline loops: CDR1 LNHNV, CDR2 YYDKDF (reference sequence). The junction had 9 bases not matched to a gene; V was cut back by 8 bases and J by 0 bases. The CDR3 is made up of 16 amino acids. The CDR3 coding sequence is TGTGCCACCTACAAGACAGGGGATCTAGCCAAAAACATTCAGTACTTC. This sequence encodes CATYKTGDLAKNIQYF.

The genes are TRBV5-4 and TRBJ2-5; 10 bases match TRBD2. The J segment lost 5 bases and the V segment lost 4 bases, leaving 14 bases of the junction unmatched. Germline V gene lookup returns CDR1 SGHNT and CDR2 YYREEE (reference sequence). CDR3 length: 17 residues. The CDR3 spells CASSPEVRTSGGETQYF. The CDR3 DNA reads as TGTGCCAGCAGCCCCGAGGTGAGGACTAGCGGAGGGGAGACCCAGTACTTC.

This rearrangement joins TRBV5-1 to TRBJ1-4, with 7 bases matching TRBD1. The CDR3 is 17 amino acids. The trim removed 4 bases at V and 8 bases at J, leaving 17 bases unmatched. Germline values: CDR1 SGHRS, CDR2 YFSETQ. The CDR3 protein is CASSLIGTGTVGEKLFF. In DNA, the CDR3 is TGCGCCAGCAGCCTAATTGGGACCGGGACAGTGGGCGAAAAACTGTTTTTT.

The chain recombines TRBV6-5 with TRBJ2-7; 12 nucleotides line up with TRBD2. The V gene's germline CDR1 is MNHEY and CDR2 SVGAGI. The CDR3 has 15 residues. J was trimmed by 2 bases and V by 6 bases; bases with no gene match: 5. CDR3 sequence reads: CASSTGLAGAYEQYF. CDR3 DNA sequence: TGTGCCAGCAGCACGGGACTAGCGGGCGCCTACGAGCAGTACTTC.

V is TRBV7-9 and J is TRBJ2-1; a weak D match, TRBD2 (5 bases). In germline, CDR1 is SEHNR, CDR2 FQNEAQ (reference sequence). The CDR3 spans 15 residues. V lost 3 bases and J 1 base, leaving 10 bases between the germline ends. DNA of the CDR3: TGTGCCAGCAGCTTTGGCGGGCTATCCTACAATGAGCAGTTCTTC. Residues: CASSFGGLSYNEQFF.

The V and J genes are TRBV7-9 and TRBJ1-4, with a tentative D call TRBD1 (6 bases). CDR1 is SEHNR, CDR2 FQNEAQ, per germline (reference sequence). CDR3 length equals 17 residues. Deletions cut 2 bases from V and 6 bases from J, with 19 bases between. CDR3 sequence: CASSLRRREGGDEKLFF. CDR3 DNA: TGTGCCAGCAGCTTAAGGCGCAGGGAAGGGGGTGATGAAAAACTGTTTTTT.

The count of this clone is one. The V and J genes are TRBV3-1 (or the pseudogene TRBV3-2) and TRBJ2-7; TRBD2 agrees at 8 bases. Losses at the gene ends were 0 bases for V and 1 base for J; bases not matched to a gene: 8. Germline V lookup: CDR1 LGHDT, CDR2 YNNKEL (reference sequence). The CDR3 runs 17 residues. The CDR3 region has the DNA TGTGCCAGCAGCCAAGATCCGGCAGGGACTAGTTCCTACGAGCAGTACTTC. It specifies CASSQDPAGTSSYEQYF.

On this clone itself: In the same sample, other DNA sequences code for this CDR3. DNA of the CDR3: TGTGCCAGCAGTTTGAGGGAAACCGGGGAGCTGTTTTTT. Its protein product is CASSLRETGELFF. This chain joins TRBV12-3 or TRBV12-4 and TRBJ2-2; the D gene is possibly TRBD2 (5 bases). The CDR3 is 13 residues long. The V end lost 3 bases, the J end lost 5 bases, and 7 bases lay between the germline ends.

CDR3 protein: CAISESGQAYSNQPQHF. In nucleotides, the CDR3 is TGTGCCATCAGTGAGTCGGGACAGGCCTATAGCAATCAGCCCCAGCATTTT. The chain employs TRBV10-3 and TRBJ1-5; 8 bases line up with TRBD1. Germline V gene sequence: CDR1 ENHRY, CDR2 SYGVKD. The CDR3 spans 17 residues. Losses at the gene ends were 0 bases for V and 0 bases for J; bases not matched to a gene: 4.

The V and J genes are TRBV19 and TRBJ1-6, with D maybe TRBD1 (6 bases). With 2 bases removed from V and 7 bases from J, the gap between germline ends came to 15 bases. This CDR3 region has 16 residues. Germline CDR1 reads LNHDA; CDR2 reads SQIVND (reference sequence). This CDR3 reads CASSINGQPVNSPLHF. CDR3 nucleotides: TGTGCCAGTAGTATAAACGGACAGCCTGTCAATTCACCCCTCCACTTT.

This chain connects TRBV11-2 to TRBJ1-3; the D is unclear. The ends were cut back, 5 bases at V and 0 bases at J, with 8 bases in the middle. CDR3 length: 14 residues. The germline gives CDR1 SGHAT, CDR2 FQNNGV. The CDR3 nucleotides read TGTGCCAGCAGCCCTGAGAACTCTGGAAACACCATATATTTT. This gives the protein CASSPENSGNTIYF.

The V and J genes are TRBV5-1 and TRBJ1-3; no clear D. Germline V gene lookup returns CDR1 SGHRS and CDR2 YFSETQ. The CDR3 totals 16 residues. V was cut by 0 bases and J by 0 bases, with 10 bases left in between. The CDR3 nucleotides read TGCGCCAGCAGCTTGGCCCTGGGCCTCTCTGGAAACACCATATATTTT. It encodes CASSLALGLSGNTIYF.

This chain uses TRBV14 with TRBJ1-6, with 9 bases aligning to TRBD1. The J segment lost 10 bases and the V segment lost 3 bases, leaving 7 bases of the junction unmatched. This CDR3 contains 15 residues. CDR1 and CDR2 (germline): SGHDN, FVKESK. CDR3 protein: CASSHTDRGGSPLHF. The CDR3 coding sequence is TGTGCCAGCAGCCACACGGACAGGGGAGGGTCACCCCTCCACTTT.

The V gene is TRBV19, the J gene TRBJ1-2, with D uncertain. V was cut by 7 bases and J by 2 bases, with 14 bases left in between. The V gene's germline CDR1 is LNHDA and CDR2 SQIVND (reference sequence). This CDR3 spans 14 amino acids. The CDR3 sequence is CASTERRGNYGYTF. The CDR3 bases are TGTGCCAGTACTGAAAGACGAGGAAACTATGGCTACACCTTC.

This rearrangement joins TRBV5-1 to TRBJ1-3, with a weak D call TRBD1 (6 bases). CDR1 and CDR2 (germline): SGHRS, YFSETQ. V was trimmed by 4 bases and J by 0 bases, leaving 11 bases between them. This CDR3 has 15 residues. The CDR3 DNA follows: TGCGCCAGCAGCACACAGGGAAGCTCTGGAAACACCATATATTTT. This gives the protein CASSTQGSSGNTIYF.

Regarding this clone: Other nucleotide sequences from this sample produce the same CDR3. V usage is TRBV10-3 and J usage is TRBJ1-1; 7 bases match TRBD1. The V gene's germline CDR1 is ENHRY and CDR2 SYGVKD. V lost 6 bases to trimming and J lost 1 base; unmatched junction nucleotides: 2. The CDR3 is 13 residues long. The CDR3 DNA reads as TGTGCCATCAGCCGGACAGGGAACACTGAAGCTTTCTTT. It specifies CAISRTGNTEAFF.

The chain combines TRBV9 with TRBJ1-4; a possible D gene is TRBD1 (6 bases). CDR3 length equals 21 residues. Trimming shortened V by 0 bases and J by 5 bases, and 29 bases separated the two germline ends. Germline values: CDR1 SGDLS, CDR2 YYNGEE. The CDR3 protein is CASSVVGGEGNGLFRNEKLFF. As DNA, the CDR3 is TGTGCCAGCAGCGTAGTAGGGGGGGAAGGAAACGGACTTTTTAGGAATGAAAAACTGTTTTTT.

The V gene is TRBV28, the J gene TRBJ2-5; 9 bases align to TRBD1. CDR3 length equals 16 residues. The junction had 10 bases not matched to a gene; V was cut back by 3 bases and J by 5 bases. CDR1 MDHEN and CDR2 SYDVKM come from the germline V gene. As DNA, the CDR3 is TGTGCCAGCAGTTTTACAGGTCGGGGACAGGGTGAGACCCAGTACTTC. This translates into CASSFTGRGQGETQYF.

The chain couples TRBV6-2 or TRBV6-3 to TRBJ1-2, with D unclear. The V end was cut by 3 bases, the J end by 3 bases, with 5 bases between. The CDR3 spans 12 residues. CDR1 and CDR2 from the germline V gene are MNHEY and SVGEGT. The CDR3 protein is CASSYIDYGYTF. The CDR3 DNA follows: TGTGCCAGCAGTTATATAGACTATGGCTACACCTTC.

Turning to this clone: One base away lies a much larger clone, so this may be a sequencing read error. The V and J genes are TRBV7-6 and TRBJ1-5; 7 bases line up with TRBD1. Unmatched junction bases numbered 3, after V lost 5 bases and J lost 5 bases. Germline-derived CDR1 and CDR2 are SGHVS and FNYEAQ. The CDR3 loop spans 13 amino acids. The CDR3 is CASSQTGYQPQHF. The DNA of the CDR3 is TGTGCCAGCAGCCAGACAGGGTATCAGCCCCAGCATTTT.

This chain connects TRBV27 to TRBJ1-1; D possibly corresponds to TRBD1 (5 bases). CDR3 length: 14 amino acids. Germline values: CDR1 MNHEY, CDR2 SMNVEV (reference sequence). Trimming pared 8 bases from V and 1 base from J, leaving 14 bases between. The CDR3 sequence: CASYGDWRNTEAFF. CDR3 bases: TGTGCCAGCTATGGGGACTGGAGGAACACTGAAGCTTTCTTT.